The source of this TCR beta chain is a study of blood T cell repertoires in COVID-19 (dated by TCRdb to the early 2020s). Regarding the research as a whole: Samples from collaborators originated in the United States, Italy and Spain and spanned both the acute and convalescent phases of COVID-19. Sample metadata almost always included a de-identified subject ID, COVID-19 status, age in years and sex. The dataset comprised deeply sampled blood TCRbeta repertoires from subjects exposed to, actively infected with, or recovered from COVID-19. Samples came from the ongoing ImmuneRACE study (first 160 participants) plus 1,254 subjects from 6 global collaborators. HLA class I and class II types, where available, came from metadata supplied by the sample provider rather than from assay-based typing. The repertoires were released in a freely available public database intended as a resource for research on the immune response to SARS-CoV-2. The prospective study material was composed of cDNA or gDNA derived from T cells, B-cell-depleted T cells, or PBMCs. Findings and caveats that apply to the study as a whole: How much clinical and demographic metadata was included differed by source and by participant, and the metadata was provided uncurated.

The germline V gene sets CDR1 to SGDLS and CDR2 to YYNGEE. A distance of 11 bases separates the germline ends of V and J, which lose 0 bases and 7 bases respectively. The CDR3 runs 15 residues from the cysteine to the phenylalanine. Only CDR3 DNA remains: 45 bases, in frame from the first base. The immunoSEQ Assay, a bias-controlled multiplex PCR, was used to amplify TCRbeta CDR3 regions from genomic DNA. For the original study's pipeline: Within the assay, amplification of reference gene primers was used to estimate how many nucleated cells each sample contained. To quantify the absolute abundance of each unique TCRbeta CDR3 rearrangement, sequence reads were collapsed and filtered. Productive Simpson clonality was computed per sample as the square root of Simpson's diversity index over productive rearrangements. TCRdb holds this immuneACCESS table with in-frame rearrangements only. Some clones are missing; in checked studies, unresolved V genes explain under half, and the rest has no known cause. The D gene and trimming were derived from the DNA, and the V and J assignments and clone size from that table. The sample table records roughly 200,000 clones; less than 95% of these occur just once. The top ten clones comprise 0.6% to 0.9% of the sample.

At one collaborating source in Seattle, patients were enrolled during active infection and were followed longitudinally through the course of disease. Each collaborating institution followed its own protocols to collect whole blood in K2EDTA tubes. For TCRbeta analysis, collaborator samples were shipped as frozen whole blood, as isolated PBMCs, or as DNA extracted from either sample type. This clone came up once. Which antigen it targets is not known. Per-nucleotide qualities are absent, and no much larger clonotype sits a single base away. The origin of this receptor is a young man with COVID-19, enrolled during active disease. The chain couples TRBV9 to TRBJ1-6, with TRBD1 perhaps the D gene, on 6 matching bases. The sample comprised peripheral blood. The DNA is TGTGCCAGCAGCGTAGACGGGGGGCTAAATTCACCCCTCCACTTT. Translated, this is CASSVDGGLNSPLHF.